The text below deals with one T cell receptor beta chain. TCRdb re-called the RT-PCR reads with MiXCR, one entry per CDR3 protein. Of around 850,000 distinct CDR3 sequences in the sample, approximately 17% are singletons; the top ten hold 9.5% to 13%. Germline-derived CDR1 and CDR2 are MNHEY and SMNVEV (reference sequence). CDR3 size: 13 residues. V was shortened by 6 bases and J by 4 bases, with 12 bases between the two germline ends. The sample comes from a study of response to subunit inactivated influenza vaccine. This clonotype was obtained from a man aged 50-59 years who received an inactivated influenza vaccine. Here the sequenced sample was PBMCs from blood, taken about 5 days after vaccination. V and J are TRBV27 and TRBJ1-2; possible D gene TRBD1, 6 bases. CDR3 nucleotide sequence: TGTGCCAGCAGCCGGACAGATTCCTATGGCTACACCTTC. It translates to CASSRTDSYGYTF.